One sample yielded the 2 T cell receptor beta chains listed below, sequenced in a study of T cells after yellow fever vaccination. TCRdb analysed the 5' RACE reads with MiXCR anew, one entry per CDR3 protein. Counted here are fewer than 400,000 distinct CDR3 sequences, around 10% occurring once; the ten biggest clones make up about 3%. The sequenced sample was CD4+ T cells sorted from PBMCs, obtained 45 days after the yellow fever booster vaccination. These receptors were taken from a man in his late teens or twenties who received the YFV17D yellow fever vaccine.

This rearrangement joins TRBV7-8 to TRBJ1-2; D is unclear. The germline gives CDR1 SGHVS, CDR2 FQNEAQ. The CDR3 is made up of 13 amino acids. With 0 bases removed from V and 9 bases from J, the gap between germline ends came to 11 bases. CDR3 protein: CASSLADPTRYTF. The CDR3, as DNA: TGTGCCAGCAGCTTAGCGGACCCGACCCGCTACACCTTC.

Many counts were recorded for this clonotype. The chain links TRBV5-5 to TRBJ1-6; no clear D. The germline gives CDR1 SGHKS, CDR2 YYEKEE (reference sequence). Trimming cost V 3 bases and J 9 bases, with 7 bases left between them. The CDR3 totals 12 residues. The CDR3 DNA reads as TGTGCCAGCAGCTCTACTACTTCACCCCTCCACTTT. It codes for CASSSTTSPLHF.